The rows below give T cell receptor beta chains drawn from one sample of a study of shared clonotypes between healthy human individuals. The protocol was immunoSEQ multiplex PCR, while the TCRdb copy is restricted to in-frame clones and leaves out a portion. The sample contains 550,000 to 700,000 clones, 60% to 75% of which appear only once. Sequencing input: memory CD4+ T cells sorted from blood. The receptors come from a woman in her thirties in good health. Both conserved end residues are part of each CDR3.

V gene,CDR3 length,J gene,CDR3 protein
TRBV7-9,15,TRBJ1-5,CASSPQGAGEQPQHF
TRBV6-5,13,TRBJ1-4,CASTGTGVEKLFF
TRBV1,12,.,CTSTFPPSEQYF
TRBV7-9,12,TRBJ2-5,CASSGGGETQYF
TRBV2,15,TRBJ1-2,CASSESTATGYGYTF
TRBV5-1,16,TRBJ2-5,CASSLATRPGGETQYF
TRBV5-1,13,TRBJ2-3,CASGEGGTDTQYF
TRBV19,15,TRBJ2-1,CASSIGTSGYNEQFF
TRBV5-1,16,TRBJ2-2,CASSLLAGGKTGELFF
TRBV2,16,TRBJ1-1,CATQFGGAPEGTEAFF
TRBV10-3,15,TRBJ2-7,CAISEGGATSYEQYF
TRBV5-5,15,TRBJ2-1,CASSLGPAGDGEQFF
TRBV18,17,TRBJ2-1,CASSQTRGGVGYNEQFF
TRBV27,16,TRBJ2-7,CASYESGGLNLYEQYF
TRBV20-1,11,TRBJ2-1,CSADVYNEQFF
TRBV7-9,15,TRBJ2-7,CASVHRTGIDYEQYF
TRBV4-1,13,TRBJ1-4,CASSHTVGEKLFF
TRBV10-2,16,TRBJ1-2,CASSQSRQGAQGGYTF
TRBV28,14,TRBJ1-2,CASSPPAGNYGYTF
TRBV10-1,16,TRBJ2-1,CASSEGTGSSYNEQFF